This TCR beta chain was recovered during a study of blood T cell repertoires in COVID-19. Cohorts were based on clinical histories the participants reported. Under the authors' procedure: Amplification with reference gene primers provided the estimates of nucleated cell counts. Method: immunoSEQ multiplex PCR; TCRdb's copy keeps in-frame clones and lacks some. The V and J calls and clone size come from that table; D and trimming were worked out from the DNA. The data contain roughly 400,000 clones, around nine tenths of them seen just once; the ten biggest clones take up roughly 9.4%. CDR3 length: 17 amino acids. Germline V CDR1 and CDR2: SGHTS, YDEGEE. Losses at the gene ends were 4 bases for V and 2 bases for J; bases not matched to a gene: 14.

The origin of this receptor is a woman aged 45-60 years who had recovered from COVID-19. The sequenced sample was PBMCs or T cells enriched from blood (not recorded which). V gene TRBV5-8 combines with J gene TRBJ2-5; 7 bases match TRBD2. This CDR3 reads CASSPSGRAGHQETQYF. The CDR3 DNA is TGTGCCAGCAGCCCCTCCGGCCGAGCGGGGCATCAAGAGACCCAGTACTTC.